This TCR beta chain stems from a study of radiotherapy plus CTLA-4 blockade in lung cancer. Background on the study: Disease control was achieved by 31% of patients, and objective responses by about 19%.

Enrolled patients, whose metastatic non-small-cell lung cancer was chemo-refractory, received focal radiation plus CTLA-4 blockade with ipilimumab. Worth noting for this clone: Its antigen is still unknown.

General study findings and limits: Expansion of tumor-derived TCR clones was observed in blood after radiotherapy plus ipilimumab.

Assay used: immunoSEQ multiplex PCR; TCRdb lists only in-frame clones, some missing. The repertoire consists of roughly 100,000 clones, with around 86% occurring once and the leading ten covering around 3.7%. The length of the CDR3 is 14 residues. Germline V gene sequence: CDR1 MNHEY, CDR2 SVGAGI. Trimming removed 7 bases from V and 7 bases from J; junction bases left unmatched: 9. The sample was peripheral blood, taken from a patient treated with radiotherapy plus ipilimumab. The sequence derives from a human donor with non-small cell lung cancer who had a partial response to radiotherapy plus ipilimumab. This chain links TRBV6-5 with TRBJ2-7; the match to TRBD2 covers 11 bases. Written as DNA, the CDR3 is TGTGCCAGCATGATAGCGGGAGGGCCGTTGGAGCAGTACTTC. Translation gives CASMIAGGPLEQYF.